This T cell receptor beta chain comes out of a study of beta chain features in type 1 diabetes. Trimming removed 7 bases at V and 7 bases at J, with 19 bases between. The CDR3 extends over 14 amino acids. The V gene's germline CDR1 is MNHNS and CDR2 SASEGT. The study reverse transcribed the entire isolated RNA, so it sequenced expressed TCRB transcripts. Roughly 3.6 million reads on average were seen across naive, central memory and regulatory T cell samples. Clones were read by immunoSEQ multiplex PCR, and TCRdb kept only the in-frame ones, dropping some. The table includes approximately 250,000 clones, roughly 9.6% detected once. It was one heparinised blood draw, averaging approximately 100 mL, that each donor gave.

The sequenced material came from naive CD4+ T cells from blood. This TCR was sampled from a woman aged 18 to 35 in good health. The chain combines TRBV6-1 with TRBJ1-1; possible D gene TRBD1, 5 bases. The CDR3 spells CASIWDWTVREAFF. CDR3 sequence (DNA): TGTGCCAGCATCTGGGACTGGACGGTACGTGAAGCTTTCTTT.